The 22 T cell receptor beta chains given below trace back to one sample, sequenced in a study of blood T cell repertoires in COVID-19. Sequenced by immunoSEQ multiplex PCR; TCRdb stores in-frame clones only, minus some. The repertoire holds 55,000 or so clones, with roughly 85% as singletons. The sequenced sample was peripheral blood. These TCRs come from a human donor in a cohort sampled during active or convalescent COVID-19.

V usage is TRBV10-2 and J usage is TRBJ2-3; D might be TRBD1 (6 bases). The length of the CDR3 is 14 residues. From germline, CDR1 is WSHSY and CDR2 SAAADI. Trimming shortened V by 4 bases and J by 4 bases, and 12 bases separated the two germline ends. CDR3 DNA sequence: TGCGCCAGCAGTGGATTACAGGGTCCAGATACGCAGTATTTT. Residues: CASSGLQGPDTQYF.

This clone occurred a few times. This chain joins TRBV5-1 and TRBJ1-3; 7 bases agree with TRBD1. This CDR3 spans 15 amino acids. Germline-derived CDR1 and CDR2 are SGHRS and YFSETQ. The trim removed 6 bases at V and 7 bases at J, leaving 13 bases unmatched. CDR3 nucleotide sequence: TGCGCCAGCAAACAGGGGCAGAGCGAGGGGAACACCATATATTTT. This sequence encodes CASKQGQSEGNTIYF.

The chain combines TRBV2 with TRBJ2-7, with 9 bases identical to TRBD1. Germline lookup yields CDR1 SNHLY and CDR2 FYNNEI. V dropped 8 bases and J dropped 10; count of bases not matched to a gene: 9. This CDR3 spans 12 amino acids. CDR3 amino acids: CASWHPQGAQYF. Here the CDR3 DNA reads TGTGCCAGCTGGCACCCACAGGGGGCCCAGTACTTC.

J is TRBJ2-7 and V is TRBV4-3; TRBD2 matches at 9 bases. The germline V gene encodes CDR1 LGHNA and CDR2 YSLEER. After removal of 2 bases from V and 1 base from J, the junction contained 12 bases not matched to a gene. This CDR3 spans 18 amino acids. The CDR3 region has the DNA TGCGCCAGCAGCCAACAGGCCCAAAGCGGGGGGACATCCTACGAGCAGTACTTC. Its protein is CASSQQAQSGGTSYEQYF.

The chain couples TRBV7-9 to TRBJ2-6; D possibly corresponds to TRBD1 (6 bases). V was shortened by 0 bases and J by 3 bases, with 12 bases between the two germline ends. The germline V gene encodes CDR1 SEHNR and CDR2 FQNEAQ (reference sequence). This CDR3 is built from 17 residues. CDR3 nucleotide sequence: TGTGCCAGCAGCTTAGCGGGGGCCGTGAGTGGGGCCAACGTCCTGACTTTC. Amino acids: CASSLAGAVSGANVLTF.

The rearrangement joins TRBV7-8 to TRBJ2-3; D perhaps matches TRBD2 (7 bases). The CDR3 covers 16 residues. Trimming removed 5 bases at V and 4 bases at J, with 19 bases between. Per germline, CDR1 SGHVS and CDR2 FQNEAQ. The CDR3 protein is CASSARDAGAPDTQYF. The CDR3 DNA is TGTGCCAGCAGCGCTAGGGATGCGGGGGCACCAGATACGCAGTATTTT.

This chain links TRBV10-3 with TRBJ1-5; possible D gene TRBD1, 6 bases. Germline V gene data show CDR1 as ENHRY and CDR2 as SYGVKD. The length of the CDR3 is 13 residues. V gave up 6 bases and J gave up 3 bases, with 9 bases separating them. The CDR3 loop is CAIRSGDNQPQHF. The CDR3 DNA is TGTGCCATCAGATCAGGGGACAATCAGCCCCAGCATTTT.

The J gene is TRBJ2-2, the V gene TRBV27; TRBD2 aligns across 7 bases. Germline V CDR1 and CDR2: MNHEY, SMNVEV (reference sequence). After removal of 10 bases from V and 1 base from J, the junction contained 9 bases not matched to a gene. The CDR3 totals 15 residues. The CDR3 DNA reads TGTGCCACCCGGGGAGGGGCAGGGAACACCGGGGAGCTGTTTTTT. Translating it yields CATRGGAGNTGELFF.

J is TRBJ1-2 and V is TRBV29-1; no definite D call. Germline V gives CDR1 SQVTM, CDR2 ANQGSEA. V was trimmed by 1 base and J by 4 bases, leaving 13 bases between them. The CDR3 has 14 amino acids. This CDR3 reads CSVEGRASSYGYTF. CDR3 bases: TGCAGCGTTGAAGGCCGAGCGAGTTCCTATGGCTACACCTTC.

The gene calls are TRBV4-3 and TRBJ1-6, with TRBD1 identical over 8 bases. CDR1 and CDR2 from the germline V gene are LGHNA and YSLEER. This CDR3 is built from 19 residues. The ends lost 0 bases at V and 2 bases at J; junction bases unmatched: 9. The CDR3 protein is CASSQDPYQTGAYNSPLHF. CDR3 sequence (DNA): TGCGCCAGCAGCCAAGACCCTTACCAGACAGGGGCCTATAATTCACCCCTCCACTTT.

The V call is TRBV4-1, the J call TRBJ2-5; 12 bases fit TRBD2. In germline, CDR1 is MGHRA, CDR2 YSYEKL. The CDR3 loop spans 16 amino acids. J gave up 2 bases and V 2 bases, and 3 bases lay outside the gene matches. CDR3 sequence: CASSQIGLAGQETQYF. Here the CDR3 DNA reads TGCGCCAGCAGCCAAATAGGACTAGCGGGGCAAGAGACCCAGTACTTC.

The V call is TRBV7-2, the J call TRBJ2-3, with 10 positions matching TRBD2. In germline, CDR1 is SGHTA, CDR2 FQGNSA. After removal of 5 bases from V and 4 bases from J, the junction contained 9 bases not matched to a gene. The CDR3 loop spans 16 amino acids. The CDR3 is CASSAQGLARADTQYF. The CDR3 nucleotides read TGTGCCAGCAGCGCGCAGGGACTAGCGAGGGCAGATACGCAGTATTTT.

J is TRBJ1-1 and V is TRBV10-3; 7 nucleotides align to TRBD1. V was clipped by 6 bases and J by 1 base; unmatched bases: 5. Germline V gene lookup returns CDR1 ENHRY and CDR2 SYGVKD. The CDR3 length is 14 residues. As DNA, the CDR3 is TGTGCCATCAGACGCGACAGGGAGAACACTGAAGCTTTCTTT. Its protein product is CAIRRDRENTEAFF.

V gene TRBV3-1 (or the pseudogene TRBV3-2) combines with J gene TRBJ2-3; 11 bases line up with TRBD1. The length of the CDR3 is 19 residues. Trimming cost V 0 bases and J 6 bases; bases outside gene matches: 14. CDR1 and CDR2 from the germline V gene are LGHDT and YNNKEL (reference sequence). CDR3: CASSQDIIGQGARVDTQYF. The CDR3 nucleotides read TGTGCCAGCAGCCAAGATATCATAGGACAGGGGGCGCGGGTGGATACGCAGTATTTT.

The chain carries TRBV3-1 (or the pseudogene TRBV3-2) and TRBJ1-1; a possible D gene is TRBD1 (5 bases). This CDR3 comprises 15 residues. V lost 0 bases and J lost 2, with 10 bases in between. Per the germline V gene, CDR1 is LGHDT and CDR2 is YNNKEL (reference sequence). CDR3 protein: CASSQEGGGNTEAFF. CDR3 DNA sequence: TGTGCCAGCAGCCAAGAGGGCGGGGGAAACACTGAAGCTTTCTTT.

V gene TRBV27 combines with J gene TRBJ2-1, with D perhaps matching TRBD2 (5 bases). The length of the CDR3 is 16 residues. CDR1 is MNHEY and CDR2 is SMNVEV in the germline V gene (reference sequence). V was trimmed by 3 bases and J by 0 bases, leaving 12 bases between them. CDR3 residues: CASSLREYYSYNEQFF. DNA of the CDR3: TGTGCCAGCAGTTTGAGGGAATATTACTCCTACAATGAGCAGTTCTTC.

This chain links TRBV5-8 with TRBJ1-3; possibly TRBD1 for D (6 bases). Germline assignment: CDR1 SGHTS and CDR2 YDEGEE. This CDR3 is built from 13 residues. The V and J ends lost 3 bases and 8 bases respectively, with 12 bases between them. The CDR3 loop is CASSWTVVDTIYF. The CDR3 DNA reads as TGTGCCAGCAGCTGGACAGTAGTGGACACCATATATTTT.

The rearrangement joins TRBV5-1 to TRBJ1-1, with 9 bases matching TRBD1. Germline loops: CDR1 SGHRS, CDR2 YFSETQ. Trimming took 4 bases from V and 6 from J; bases not matched to a gene: 7. The CDR3 spans 14 residues. Written as DNA, the CDR3 is TGCGCCAGCAGCGAGGGACAGGGCATGGCTGAAGCTTTCTTT. Encoded protein: CASSEGQGMAEAFF.

The chain recombines TRBV6-5 with TRBJ2-3, with 7 positions matching TRBD2. The CDR3 contains 13 residues. Germline values: CDR1 MNHEY, CDR2 SVGAGI. Trimming cost V 9 bases and J 2 bases; bases outside gene matches: 5. CDR3: CARRGGSTDTQYF. The DNA for the CDR3 is TGTGCCAGGCGGGGAGGGTCCACAGATACGCAGTATTTT.

The V and J genes are TRBV19 and TRBJ2-2; 7 nucleotides align to TRBD1. CDR3 size: 14 residues. Germline CDR1 and CDR2: LNHDA and SQIVND (reference sequence). Trimming took 6 bases from V and 4 from J; bases not matched to a gene: 5. The CDR3 protein is CASRGDSFTGELFF. CDR3 in DNA: TGTGCCAGTAGAGGGGACAGTTTCACCGGGGAGCTGTTTTTT.

The genes are TRBV7-9 and TRBJ2-5; 8 bases align to TRBD1. The germline gives CDR1 SEHNR, CDR2 FQNEAQ (reference sequence). The CDR3 length is 13 residues. The junction had 4 bases not matched to a gene; V was cut back by 5 bases and J by 5 bases. The CDR3 region has the DNA TGTGCCAGCAGCCAGGACAGGGTGGAGACCCAGTACTTC. This codes for CASSQDRVETQYF.

The V and J genes are TRBV5-1 and TRBJ2-3; 11 positions agree with TRBD2. CDR3 length: 17 residues. Trimming at V came to 0 bases and at J to 2 bases, leaving 5 bases not matched to a gene. Germline V gene data show CDR1 as SGHRS and CDR2 as YFSETQ. The DNA of the CDR3 is TGCGCCAGCAGCTTGGTAGTAGCGGGGGGGACCACAGATACGCAGTATTTT. It encodes CASSLVVAGGTTDTQYF.